One T cell receptor (beta chain) is described in this entry. Its target antigen remains unknown. No qualities accompany the bases; no much larger clone lies one base away. Genomic DNA was isolated from the sorted cells so that the TCRbeta CDR3 region could be sequenced. The immunoSEQ Assay was used to sequence the TCRbeta CDR3 regions. The table comes from immuneACCESS by way of TCRdb, which keeps in-frame sequences with V and J called. Part of the clones is missing from these tables; in studies checked, under half for an unresolved V gene and the rest for unknown reasons. For this sample there are approximately 73,000 clones; 86% appear just once. In total, the top ten clones hold 2.8% of the sample. The data stem from a study of OX40 agonist ivuxolimab in advanced cancers. Concerning the study at large: Ivuxolimab was an agonistic, fully human IgG2 monoclonal antibody directed against OX40 (CD134), a costimulatory receptor. Intravenous ivuxolimab was administered to patients every 2 weeks at six dose levels: 0.01, 0.1, 0.3, 1.5, 3 and 10 mg/kg. Of the roughly 51 patients in dose escalation, about 19 had hepatocellular carcinoma, about 15 had melanoma, 9 had renal cell carcinoma and 9 had head and neck cancer. The dose-escalation cohort was almost 85% male with a mean age of around 62 years, ranging from about 23 to 85. Prior anti-PD-1, anti-PD-L1 or anti-CTLA-4 therapy was permitted, and checkpoint inhibitors had been received by about 36% of dose-escalation patients. Partial responses were achieved by three dose-escalation patients, of whom one had hepatocellular carcinoma and two had cutaneous melanoma. Peripheral TCRbeta sequencing was intended to test whether TCR sequence diversity was altered and clonal T-cell expansion was caused by ivuxolimab. The paper describes the monotherapy dose-escalation part (N ≈ 49 patients) of the phase I trial of ivuxolimab.

Overall results and qualifications from the work: After ivuxolimab, expanded clones were on average more numerous among CD8+ T cells than among CD4+ T cells. The antigen specificity of the clonally expanded peripheral T cells was not determined. Low levels of normalized T-cell clonal expansion were also seen in some patients who did not respond. At doses of 0.1 to 3.0 mg/kg, clonal expansion of both CD4+ and CD8+ blood T cells was observed from baseline to week 6. In the 0.1-3.0 mg/kg groups, partial responders were among the patients with the lowest normalized peripheral clonal expansion, particularly in CD8+ T cells.

Patients with a history of autoimmune disease or receiving systemic immunosuppression were excluded from the trial. Peripheral blood for TCR sequencing was collected from all dose cohorts at baseline, on cycle 4 day 1, and on cycle 7 day 1. Samples were obtained from an open-label, multicenter, first-in-human phase I dose-escalation trial of ivuxolimab. Adults with locally advanced or metastatic head and neck squamous cell, hepatocellular, melanoma or renal cell carcinoma were enrolled in the trial. CD4+ and CD8+ T cells were sorted separately from peripheral blood before TCR sequencing. The input for sequencing was CD4+ or CD8+ T cells sorted from blood, taken in a trial of the OX40 agonist ivuxolimab. The clonotype was recovered from an adult with an advanced solid tumor such as melanoma, head and neck, liver or kidney cancer.

The DNA sequence is given as TGTGCCAGCAATAAGAACCACGCCGGGGAGCTGTTTTTT. Its protein reads: CASNKNHAGELFF. The rearrangement combines TRBV6-1 with TRBJ2-2, with no confident D gene call. V loses 7 bases, J loses 6 bases, and the germline ends lie 12 bases apart. CDR1 MNHNS and CDR2 SASEGT were looked up in the germline V gene. Inclusive of the bounding cysteine and phenylalanine, the CDR3 is 13 residues long. Only CDR3 DNA is held: 39 bases, read in frame from base 1.